This T cell receptor (beta chain) was profiled in a study of blood T cell repertoires in COVID-19. CDR3 size: 13 residues. Germline V gene data show CDR1 as ENHRY and CDR2 as SYGVKD. The ends were cut back, 10 bases at V and 4 bases at J, with 15 bases in the middle. Some clones are missing from TCRdb's copy, which holds only in-frame ones; the method was immunoSEQ multiplex PCR. The sample has roughly 300,000 clones, 80% to 90% seen once; the top ten hold 7.8%. The origin of this receptor is a woman aged 50 to 60 who had recovered from COVID-19. The gene calls are TRBV10-3 and TRBJ2-3; a weak D match, TRBD2 (5 bases). The source material was peripheral blood. The DNA of the CDR3 is TGTGCCACCCTACCACGGGAAGCAGATACGCAGTATTTT. Translating it yields CATLPREADTQYF.